What follows are 22 T cell receptor beta chains derived from one specimen sequenced in a study of response to subunit inactivated influenza vaccine. From the RT-PCR reads, TCRdb called clonotypes with MiXCR, one entry per CDR3 protein. The sample has 150,000 to 200,000 distinct CDR3 sequences, over 9.5% seen once. These same records also appear under a second study, on T cells expressing NK-cell markers. That source adds: It was by 5'RACE template switching with UMIs that TCR beta cDNA was made.

The source was CD8+ T cells sorted from PBMCs, collected about 13 days after vaccination. The receptors stem from a man aged 45-60 years who received an inactivated influenza vaccine.

This clonotype was seen at least ten times. The genes are TRBV6-5 and TRBJ1-1; 7 nucleotides agree with TRBD1. The CDR3 has 13 residues. The junction had 5 bases not matched to a gene; V was cut back by 4 bases and J by 6 bases. Germline CDR1 reads MNHEY; CDR2 reads SVGAGI. The CDR3 sequence: CASSSTGKAEAFF. The CDR3 region has the DNA TGTGCCAGCAGTTCGACAGGGAAGGCTGAAGCTTTCTTT.

This clonotype was found many times. V usage is TRBV6-1 and J usage is TRBJ2-2, with 10 positions matching TRBD2. V lost 7 bases to trimming and J lost 7 bases; unmatched junction nucleotides: 12. The CDR3 extends over 16 amino acids. CDR1 MNHNS and CDR2 SASEGT come from the germline V gene. CDR3 protein: CASNPQLAGAGGELFF. CDR3 coding DNA: TGTGCCAGCAACCCCCAGCTAGCGGGAGCAGGCGGGGAGCTGTTTTTT.

The J gene is TRBJ2-1, the V gene TRBV6-2 or TRBV6-3; D not certain. The germline gives CDR1 MNHEY, CDR2 SVGEGT. V was trimmed by 5 bases and J by 7 bases, leaving 9 bases between them. The CDR3 extends over 12 amino acids. CDR3 DNA sequence: TGTGCCAGCAGTAAACTAAGGAATGAGCAGTTCTTC. Its translation is CASSKLRNEQFF.

This clonotype turned up a few times. This chain links TRBV24-1 with TRBJ1-5; possibly TRBD1 for D (5 bases). Germline loops: CDR1 KGHDR, CDR2 SFDVKD. Trimming stripped 5 bases from V and 6 bases from J, with 13 bases between. The CDR3 is 14 residues long. CDR3 DNA: TGTGCCACCAGTGGTCAAGGGGTCAGTCAGCCCCAGCATTTT. Translated: CATSGQGVSQPQHF.

As for this clonotype: A much more abundant neighbour one base away suggests this may be a read error. The chain carries TRBV6-1 and TRBJ2-7; D not resolved. Germline V lookup: CDR1 MNHNS, CDR2 SASEGT. V gave up 2 bases and J gave up 4 bases, with 6 bases separating them. The CDR3 has 12 residues. The CDR3 DNA is TGTGCCAGCAGTGAAACCTCGTACGAGCAGTACTTC. As protein: CASSETSYEQYF.

This clonotype was detected many times. The chain couples TRBV3-1 to TRBJ2-5; TRBD2 matches 12 bases. This CDR3 spans 16 amino acids. The germline gives CDR1 LGHDT, CDR2 YNNKEL (reference sequence). V was pared by 4 bases and J by 5 bases, with 8 bases of the junction left unmatched. CDR3 DNA: TGTGCCAGCAGCCGAAGACTAGCGGGAGCGTTTGAGACCCAGTACTTC. Translation gives CASSRRLAGAFETQYF.

This clonotype was recorded a few times. The genes are TRBV7-6 and TRBJ2-7, with D unclear. Germline CDR1 reads SGHVS; CDR2 reads FNYEAQ. Trimming shortened V by 7 bases and J by 4 bases, and 20 bases separated the two germline ends. This CDR3 is built from 15 residues. The CDR3 DNA follows: TGTGCCAGCACCCCAAGTTCAACGGAGTGGTACGAGCAGTACTTC. Its translation is CASTPSSTEWYEQYF.

The rearrangement links TRBV11-2 to TRBJ2-7; D is uncertain. Germline V gene lookup returns CDR1 SGHAT and CDR2 FQNNGV. CDR3 length: 13 amino acids. Trimming left V 1 base short and J 4 bases short, with 8 bases between. CDR3 DNA sequence: TGTGCCAGCAGCTTAGGACAACGGTACGAGCAGTACTTC. This encodes CASSLGQRYEQYF.

This clonotype was recorded a few times. V and J are TRBV9 and TRBJ2-7; no clear D. Trimming took off 0 bases at V and 3 bases at J, with 10 bases between the two ends. The CDR3 is made up of 14 amino acids. Germline V gene data show CDR1 as SGDLS and CDR2 as YYNGEE. CDR3 DNA: TGTGCCAGCAGCGTAGCACAGTCGAACTACGAGCAGTACTTC. Translating gives CASSVAQSNYEQYF. Using reference TRBV9 and TRBJ2-7 for the parts outside the CDR3, the full variable domain is DSGVTQTPKHLITATGQRVTLRCSPRSGDLSVYWYQQSLDQGLQFLIQYYNGEERAKGNILERFSAQQFPDLHSELNLSSLELGDSALYFCASSVAQSNYEQYFGPGTRLTVT.

This chain uses TRBV6-5 with TRBJ2-2, with D perhaps TRBD2 (5 bases). The CDR3 extends over 15 amino acids. Trimming took off 2 bases at V and 6 bases at J, with 13 bases between the two ends. The germline gives CDR1 MNHEY, CDR2 SVGAGI. This CDR3 is CASSYRDYFAGELFF. The CDR3 coding sequence is TGTGCCAGCAGTTACCGGGATTACTTCGCCGGGGAGCTGTTTTTT.

This clonotype was observed at least ten times. J is TRBJ2-3 and V is TRBV4-2; 11 nucleotides match TRBD2. V shed 5 bases, J shed 0 bases, and the junction held 7 bases outside the gene matches. CDR1 LGHNA and CDR2 YNFKEQ come from the germline V gene. The CDR3 is 17 amino acids. Here the CDR3 DNA reads TGTGCCAGCAGCGTTCTAGCGGGAGGTTCTAGCACAGATACGCAGTATTTT. Its translation is CASSVLAGGSSTDTQYF.

There are a few counts of this clonotype. The chain links TRBV25-1 to TRBJ2-7; D is perhaps TRBD1 (5 bases). CDR1 MGHDK and CDR2 SYGVNS come from the germline V gene. CDR3 length: 13 residues. V lost 5 bases and J 7 bases, leaving 15 bases between the germline ends. This CDR3 reads CASSKARAWEQYF. CDR3 coding DNA: TGTGCCAGCAGTAAGGCCAGGGCCTGGGAGCAGTACTTC.

J is TRBJ2-7 and V is TRBV5-1; 8 bases align to TRBD1. The CDR3 loop spans 15 amino acids. CDR1 and CDR2 (germline): SGHRS, YFSETQ. V shed 4 bases, J shed 2 bases, and the junction held 8 bases outside the gene matches. In nucleotides, the CDR3 is TGCGCCAGCAGCCTAAAAGGGACAGGAACCTACGAGCAGTACTTC. This codes for CASSLKGTGTYEQYF.

This clonotype was seen a handful of times. V and J are TRBV6-5 and TRBJ1-5; D gene uncertain. There are 13 residues in the CDR3. Trimming removed 0 bases from V and 7 bases from J, with 7 bases in between. Germline lookup yields CDR1 MNHEY and CDR2 SVGAGI. CDR3 amino acids: CASSYSVEQPQHF. CDR3 nucleotides: TGTGCCAGCAGTTACTCAGTGGAGCAGCCCCAGCATTTT.

The rearrangement uses TRBV6-2 or TRBV6-3 and TRBJ2-5, with D perhaps TRBD2 (6 bases). The CDR3 length is 16 residues. V dropped 0 bases and J dropped 7 bases, with 18 bases sitting between them. Germline V CDR1 and CDR2: MNHEY, SVGEGT. The DNA for the CDR3 is TGTGCCAGCAGTTACTCGATTATCTCTGGGGAGGCGACCCAGTACTTC. It is translated as CASSYSIISGEATQYF.

This clonotype showed up many times. The chain employs TRBV28 and TRBJ2-5; TRBD2 matches at 8 bases. Germline V gives CDR1 MDHEN, CDR2 SYDVKM. The CDR3 is 13 amino acids. Trimming removed 3 bases from V and 5 bases from J; junction bases left unmatched: 2. The CDR3 region is CASSFRGGETQYF. CDR3 in DNA: TGTGCCAGCAGTTTTCGGGGGGGGGAGACCCAGTACTTC. The complete variable domain, with remaining parts taken from reference TRBV28 and TRBJ2-5, reads DVKVTQSSRYLVKRTGEKVFLECVQDMDHENMFWYRQDPGLGLRLIYFSYDVKMKEKGDIPEGYSVSREKKERFSLILESASTNQTSMYLCASSFRGGETQYFGPGTRLLVL.

The V call is TRBV7-2, the J call TRBJ2-7; 8 nucleotides match TRBD2. CDR1 SGHTA and CDR2 FQGNSA come from the germline V gene. The CDR3 is made up of 17 amino acids. With V trimmed by 0 bases and J by 0 bases, 7 bases remained unmatched. The CDR3 DNA reads TGTGCCAGCAGCTTAGCGGGGCTACTAGCGGACTCCTACGAGCAGTACTTC. Encoded protein: CASSLAGLLADSYEQYF.

The rearrangement joins TRBV7-2 to TRBJ2-5, with D maybe TRBD1 (5 bases). Germline V CDR1 and CDR2: SGHTA, FQGNSA. The CDR3 extends over 13 amino acids. Trimming took 6 bases from V and 5 from J, leaving 13 bases between them. This chain's CDR3 is CASRPTGYETQYF. The CDR3, as DNA: TGTGCCAGCAGGCCAACAGGTTACGAGACCCAGTACTTC.

This chain joins TRBV29-1 and TRBJ2-7; either TRBD1 or TRBD2 may supply D (5 bases each). Germline V gene sequence: CDR1 SQVTM, CDR2 ANQGSEA. V was clipped by 7 bases and J by 0 bases, with 13 bases between them. This CDR3 is 13 amino acids long. The CDR3 loop reads CSGRDVGSYEQYF. CDR3 bases: TGCAGCGGACGGGACGTTGGCTCCTACGAGCAGTACTTC.

The chain has TRBV25-1 and TRBJ2-7; no clear D. The length of the CDR3 is 13 residues. Trimming pared 5 bases from V and 2 bases from J, leaving 10 bases between. Germline V gives CDR1 MGHDK, CDR2 SYGVNS. CDR3 amino acids: CASSRYSTYEQYF. For the CDR3, the DNA is TGTGCCAGCAGTAGGTACAGCACCTACGAGCAGTACTTC.

The V call is TRBV27, the J call TRBJ2-1; 10 bases fit TRBD2. V lost 0 bases to trimming and J lost 5 bases; unmatched junction nucleotides: 13. The CDR3 consists of 19 residues. The germline CDR1 and CDR2 sequences are MNHEY and SMNVEV (reference sequence). This chain's CDR3 is CASSLSMWLAGVRNNEQFF. The CDR3 DNA sequence: TGTGCCAGCAGTTTATCGATGTGGCTAGCGGGAGTCAGAAACAATGAGCAGTTCTTC.

This clonotype appeared many times. The rearrangement uses TRBV6-1 and TRBJ1-5; 8 bases are shared with TRBD1. V shed 6 bases, J shed 0 bases, and the junction held 7 bases outside the gene matches. The CDR3 spans 16 residues. Germline V gives CDR1 MNHNS, CDR2 SASEGT. Here the CDR3 DNA reads TGTGCCAGCAGCTCACAGGGGGTCTATAGCAATCAGCCCCAGCATTTT. As protein: CASSSQGVYSNQPQHF.